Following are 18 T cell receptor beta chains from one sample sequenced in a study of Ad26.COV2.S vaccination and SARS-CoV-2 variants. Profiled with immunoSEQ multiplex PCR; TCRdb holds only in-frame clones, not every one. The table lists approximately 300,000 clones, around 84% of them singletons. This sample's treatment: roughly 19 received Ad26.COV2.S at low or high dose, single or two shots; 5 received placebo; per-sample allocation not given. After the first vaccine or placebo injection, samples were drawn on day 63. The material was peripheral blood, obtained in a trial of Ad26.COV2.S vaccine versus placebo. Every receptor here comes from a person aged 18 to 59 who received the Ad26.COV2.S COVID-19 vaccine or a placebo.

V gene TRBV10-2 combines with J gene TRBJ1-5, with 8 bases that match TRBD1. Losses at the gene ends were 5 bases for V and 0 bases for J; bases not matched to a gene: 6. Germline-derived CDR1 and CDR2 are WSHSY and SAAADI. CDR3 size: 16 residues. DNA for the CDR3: TGCGCCAGCAGTTCAGGGGGCGCGTATAGCAATCAGCCCCAGCATTTT. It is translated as CASSSGGAYSNQPQHF.

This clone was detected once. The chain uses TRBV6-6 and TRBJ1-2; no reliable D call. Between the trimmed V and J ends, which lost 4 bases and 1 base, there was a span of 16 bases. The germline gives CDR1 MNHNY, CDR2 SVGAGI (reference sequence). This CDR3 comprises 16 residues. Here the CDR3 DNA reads TGTGCCAGCAGTTCCCAAGACCCATTTTATAACTATGGCTACACCTTC. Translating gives CASSSQDPFYNYGYTF.

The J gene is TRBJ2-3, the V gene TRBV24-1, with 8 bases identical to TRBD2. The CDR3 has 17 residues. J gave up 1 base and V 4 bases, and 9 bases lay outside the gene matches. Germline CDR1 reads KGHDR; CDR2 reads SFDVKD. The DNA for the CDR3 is TGTGCCACCAGTGAGACTACGCGGGGGGCAGGCACAGATACGCAGTATTTT. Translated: CATSETTRGAGTDTQYF.

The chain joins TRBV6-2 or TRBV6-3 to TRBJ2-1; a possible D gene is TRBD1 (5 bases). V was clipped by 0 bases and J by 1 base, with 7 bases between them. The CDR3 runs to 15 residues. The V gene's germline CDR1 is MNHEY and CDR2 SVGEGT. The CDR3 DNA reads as TGTGCCAGCAGTTACTCTGGGGCATCCTACAATGAGCAGTTCTTC. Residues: CASSYSGASYNEQFF.

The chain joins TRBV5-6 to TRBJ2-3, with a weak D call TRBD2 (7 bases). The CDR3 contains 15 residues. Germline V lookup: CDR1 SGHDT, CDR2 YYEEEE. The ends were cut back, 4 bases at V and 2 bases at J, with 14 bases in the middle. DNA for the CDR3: TGTGCCAGCAGCACCGTCCGGGGGGCCACAGATACGCAGTATTTT. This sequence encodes CASSTVRGATDTQYF.

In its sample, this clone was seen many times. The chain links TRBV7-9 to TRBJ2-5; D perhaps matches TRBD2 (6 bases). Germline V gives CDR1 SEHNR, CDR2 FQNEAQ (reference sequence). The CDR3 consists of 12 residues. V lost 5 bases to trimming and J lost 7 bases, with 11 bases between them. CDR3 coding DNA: TGTGCCAGCAGCGCTAGCGAAGGGACCCAGTACTTC. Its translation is CASSASEGTQYF. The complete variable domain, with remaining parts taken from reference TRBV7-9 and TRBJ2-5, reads DTGVSQNPRHKITKRGQNVTFRCDPISEHNRLYWYRQTLGQGPEFLTYFQNEAQLEKSRLLSDRFSAERPKGSFSTLEIQRTEQGDSAMYLCASSASEGTQYFGPGTRLLVL.

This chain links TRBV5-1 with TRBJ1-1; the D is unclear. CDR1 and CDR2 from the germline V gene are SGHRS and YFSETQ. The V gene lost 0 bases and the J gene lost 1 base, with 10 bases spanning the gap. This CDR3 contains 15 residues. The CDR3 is CASSLAQKGNTEAFF. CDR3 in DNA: TGCGCCAGCAGCTTGGCACAGAAAGGGAACACTGAAGCTTTCTTT.

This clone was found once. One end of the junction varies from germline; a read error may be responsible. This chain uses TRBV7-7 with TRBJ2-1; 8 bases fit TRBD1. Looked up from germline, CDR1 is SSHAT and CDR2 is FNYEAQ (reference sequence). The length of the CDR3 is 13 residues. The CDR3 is CASSLDRASEQFF. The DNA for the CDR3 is TGTGCTAGCAGCTTGGACAGGGCCTCGGAGCAGTTCTTC.

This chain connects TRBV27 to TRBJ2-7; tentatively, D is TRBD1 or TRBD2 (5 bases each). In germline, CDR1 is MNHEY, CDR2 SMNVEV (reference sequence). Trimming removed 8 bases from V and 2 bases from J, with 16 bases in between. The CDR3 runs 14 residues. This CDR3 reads CASSSRRGPYEQYF. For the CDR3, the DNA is TGTGCCAGCTCCTCCCGCCGGGGACCCTACGAGCAGTACTTC.

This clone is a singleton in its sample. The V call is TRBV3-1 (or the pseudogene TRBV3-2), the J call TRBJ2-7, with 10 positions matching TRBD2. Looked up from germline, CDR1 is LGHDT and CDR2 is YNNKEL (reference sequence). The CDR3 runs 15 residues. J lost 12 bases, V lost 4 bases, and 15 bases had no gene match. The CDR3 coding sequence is TGTGCCAGCAGCCCAAACCCTATAGCGGGGGGAGATCCGTACTTC. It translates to CASSPNPIAGGDPYF.

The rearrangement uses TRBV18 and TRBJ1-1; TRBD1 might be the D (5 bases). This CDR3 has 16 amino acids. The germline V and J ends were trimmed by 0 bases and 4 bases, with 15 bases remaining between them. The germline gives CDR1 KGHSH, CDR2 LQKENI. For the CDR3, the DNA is TGTGCCAGCTCACCACCGGGGACGGACCCAGTCACTGAAGCTTTCTTT. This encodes CASSPPGTDPVTEAFF.

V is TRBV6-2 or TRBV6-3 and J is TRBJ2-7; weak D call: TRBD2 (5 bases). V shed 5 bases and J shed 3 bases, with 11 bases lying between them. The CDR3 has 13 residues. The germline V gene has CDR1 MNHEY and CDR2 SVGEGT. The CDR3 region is CASSRGEYYEQYF. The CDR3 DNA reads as TGTGCCAGCAGTCGTGGGGAGTACTACGAGCAGTACTTC.

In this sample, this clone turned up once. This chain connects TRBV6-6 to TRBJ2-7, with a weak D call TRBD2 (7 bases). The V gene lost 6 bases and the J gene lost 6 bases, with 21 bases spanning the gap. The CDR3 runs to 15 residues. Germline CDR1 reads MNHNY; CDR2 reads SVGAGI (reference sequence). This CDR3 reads CASRGGRRVGLEQYF. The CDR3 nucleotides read TGTGCCAGCAGGGGGGGGCGCAGGGTTGGTCTCGAGCAGTACTTC.

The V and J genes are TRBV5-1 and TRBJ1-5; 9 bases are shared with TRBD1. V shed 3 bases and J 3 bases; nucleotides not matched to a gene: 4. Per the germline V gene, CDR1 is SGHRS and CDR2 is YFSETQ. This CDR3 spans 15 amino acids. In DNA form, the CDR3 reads TGCGCCAGCAGCTCGGGACAGGGAGACAATCAGCCCCAGCATTTT. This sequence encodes CASSSGQGDNQPQHF.

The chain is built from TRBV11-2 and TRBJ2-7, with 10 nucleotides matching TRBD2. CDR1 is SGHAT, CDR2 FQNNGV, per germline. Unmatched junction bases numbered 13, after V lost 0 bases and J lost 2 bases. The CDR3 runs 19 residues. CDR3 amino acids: CASSLDQREGGRKTYEQYF. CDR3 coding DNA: TGTGCCAGCAGCTTAGATCAGCGGGAGGGGGGGAGGAAAACCTACGAGCAGTACTTC.

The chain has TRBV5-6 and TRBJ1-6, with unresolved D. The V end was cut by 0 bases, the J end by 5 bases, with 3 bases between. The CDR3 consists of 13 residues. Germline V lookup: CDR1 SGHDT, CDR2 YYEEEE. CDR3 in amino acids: CASSLDDNSPLHF. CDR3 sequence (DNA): TGTGCCAGCAGCTTGGATGATAATTCACCCCTCCACTTT.

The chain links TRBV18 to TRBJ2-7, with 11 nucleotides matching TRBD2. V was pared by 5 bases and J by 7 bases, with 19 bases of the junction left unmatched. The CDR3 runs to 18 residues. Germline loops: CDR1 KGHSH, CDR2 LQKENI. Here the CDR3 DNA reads TGTGCCAGCTCAAGGGGCGCGGCGCTAGCGGGGGGACCTCTTGAGCAGTACTTC. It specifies CASSRGAALAGGPLEQYF.

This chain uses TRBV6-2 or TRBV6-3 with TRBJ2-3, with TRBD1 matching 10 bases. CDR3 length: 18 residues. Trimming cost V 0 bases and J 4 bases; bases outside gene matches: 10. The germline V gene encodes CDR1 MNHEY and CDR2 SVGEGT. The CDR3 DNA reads TGTGCCAGCAGTTACTCGAATTTTAGGGACAGGGGAGCAGATACGCAGTATTTT. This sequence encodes CASSYSNFRDRGADTQYF.